This T cell receptor (beta chain) is drawn from a study of blood T cells in healthy people across ages (dated by TCRdb to 2015 to 2017). As for the study more broadly: Template switching captured roughly one uniquely barcoded TCR beta cDNA molecule per two T cells in model experiments. To avoid experimental bias, donors of different ages were distributed randomly across sequencing lanes. The study analyzed two additional independent replicas of 1 million unique cDNA reads from the same blood draw for two donors, one aged 18 to 30 and one aged 80 or older. Four age groups were formed from the donors: young (average roughly 16 years), middle-aged (approximately 41), aged (around 62) and long-lived (about 75). The study measured age-related changes in TCR beta repertoire diversity using deep sequencing normalized with unique cDNA molecular identifiers. Broad study findings and their caveats: The long-lived group showed more naive CD4+ T cells, fewer expanded clones and increased TCR diversity than the aged group, suggesting age selection. Estimates of total diversity based on one million sequenced T cells were considered lower bounds and underestimates. As age increased, observed TCR beta diversity per million T cells dropped in a roughly linear way, and a significant reduction was already evident by age about 40. Bulk unsorted PBMC profiling prevented conclusive comparison of naive and antigen-experienced compartments. Because the CMV infection status of the donors was unknown, age-related changes in expanded clonotypes may potentially have been confounded. Observed TCR beta diversity correlated strongly with the percentage of naive T cells measured by flow cytometry.

The donors were roughly 40 Caucasian individuals from Russia, aged roughly 6 to 100 years, who were systemically healthy. Each donor gave roughly 9.5 milliliters of peripheral blood, collected into EDTA-treated Vacutainer tubes. Ficoll-Paque density-gradient centrifugation was used to isolate PBMCs, with at least 7 million per sample. Trizol reagent was used to extract total RNA from the PBMCs, yielding at least 5.5 micrograms per sample. Naive CD45RAhigh/CD27high T cell percentages were measured by flow cytometry on a PBMC aliquot from every donor. V was cut back by 6 bases and J by 5 bases, leaving a gap of 10 bases between them. From the germline V gene (reference sequence), CDR1 is DFQATT and CDR2 is SNEGSKA. Reading from cysteine to phenylalanine, the CDR3 counts 11 amino acids. CDR3 DNA only is kept here, 33 bases in frame from base 1. This clonotype was observed at least ten times. Its recognized antigen is unknown. Base qualities are not at hand, and no much larger clone is one base apart.

Receptor amplification or capture employed 5' RACE. The instrument given in TCRdb is Illumina HiSeq 2500. The second PCR ran for about 6 to 11 cycles and used a J-beta primer mix along with a sample-barcoded 5' primer. A unique molecular identifier was introduced onto each TCR beta cDNA molecule by a template-switch 5' adaptor carrying 12 random nucleotides. Each sample yielded at least 2.5 million CDR3-containing paired-end reads. The Mint cDNA synthesis kit, primed by a TRBC-specific oligonucleotide, was used to synthesize first-strand cDNA from all RNA. After uracil-DNA glycosylase treatment, a first 18-cycle PCR used universal primers M1SS and BC2_uni_R on all cDNA. For the original study's pipeline: Normalization of each sample was performed by random selection of 1 million high-quality reads, each carrying a distinct molecular identifier. Instead of being binned into consensus sequences, reads that shared molecular identifiers were thrown out. CDR3 identification, clonotype clustering and error correction used MiTCR with a Q25 quality threshold and the strictest error-elimination algorithm. A nonparametric unseen species model using Euler transformation provided a lower-bound estimate of total TCR beta diversity. TCRdb's own reprocessing of the public reads used fastp at Q25 and MiXCR and kept productive beta chains. Every distinct CDR3 protein forms one entry, paired with its most common genes and DNA. TCRdb, not the authors, supplied the V and J calls. The sample contains approximately 680,000 distinct CDR3 sequences, roughly 30% of them found a single time. Of the sample, 15% falls within the top ten clones.

The sequenced material came from blood. The V gene is TRBV20-1 and the J gene is TRBJ2-5, and TRBD1 may be the D gene, going by 6 matching bases. The receptor's source is a woman of 80 years or more in good health. Donor details come from another sample of the same person, matched by shared clones. The sequenced DNA is TGCAGTGCGGGGGCCCGGGAGACCCAGTACTTC. This sequence encodes CSAGARETQYF.